The 24 T cell receptor beta chains given below trace back to one sample, sequenced in a study of response to subunit inactivated influenza vaccine. TCRdb analysed the RT-PCR reads with MiXCR anew, one entry per CDR3 protein. The table has 600,000 to 850,000 distinct CDR3 sequences, around 13% seen once. The sequences come from PBMCs from blood, collected 14 to 15 days before vaccination. These receptors all come from a man aged 50 or older who received an inactivated influenza vaccine.

The chain couples TRBV29-1 to TRBJ2-3; D not certain. This CDR3 has 11 amino acids. The ends were cut back, 4 bases at V and 6 bases at J, with 8 bases in the middle. In germline, CDR1 is SQVTM, CDR2 ANQGSEA. The CDR3 bases are TGCAGCGTTGGTATGGAGGATACGCAGTATTTT. Residues: CSVGMEDTQYF.

A few counts support this clonotype. This sequence joins TRBV29-1 and TRBJ2-3, with a possible D match to TRBD1 (6 bases). The CDR3 runs 14 residues. Germline V gene lookup returns CDR1 SQVTM and CDR2 ANQGSEA. The V end lost 3 bases, the J end lost 1 base, and 11 bases lay between the germline ends. The CDR3 region has the DNA TGCAGCGTTGATGGTTACAGGGGCACAGATACGCAGTATTTT. Translating it yields CSVDGYRGTDTQYF.

The chain couples TRBV27 to TRBJ2-2; 8 bases agree with TRBD1. With V trimmed by 3 bases and J by 3 bases, 6 bases remained unmatched. CDR1 is MNHEY and CDR2 is SMNVEV in the germline V gene (reference sequence). There are 16 residues in the CDR3. Written as DNA, the CDR3 is TGTGCCAGCAGTTTTCTCACAGGGGGTCACACCGGGGAGCTGTTTTTT. Protein sequence: CASSFLTGGHTGELFF.

This clonotype was seen ten or more times. The chain recombines TRBV5-1 with TRBJ2-7; TRBD1 matches at 7 bases. Germline V gives CDR1 SGHRS, CDR2 YFSETQ. The CDR3 covers 13 residues. V shed 5 bases, J shed 3 bases, and the junction held 5 bases outside the gene matches. The CDR3 reads CASSTRQGYEQYF. The DNA for the CDR3 is TGCGCCAGCAGTACACGACAGGGCTACGAGCAGTACTTC.

V is TRBV7-2 and J is TRBJ2-1; D not certain. Trimming took 3 bases from V and 6 from J, leaving 12 bases between them. CDR3 length equals 14 residues. Germline loops: CDR1 SGHTA, CDR2 FQGNSA. The CDR3 nucleotides read TGTGCCAGCAGCTTTGGGGATCGGCCCAATGAGCAGTTCTTC. It yields the protein CASSFGDRPNEQFF.

The V call is TRBV24-1, the J call TRBJ2-3; D gene uncertain. Per germline, CDR1 KGHDR and CDR2 SFDVKD. V gave up 1 base and J gave up 5 bases, with 9 bases separating them. This CDR3 comprises 14 residues. CDR3 loop: CATSDFFQEDTQYF. The CDR3 DNA sequence: TGTGCCACCAGTGATTTCTTCCAAGAAGATACGCAGTATTTT.

About this clonotype itself: The junction differs from germline at one of its ends, possibly a read error. V is TRBV28 and J is TRBJ2-1; tentatively, D is TRBD2 (6 bases). Germline loops: CDR1 MDHEN, CDR2 SYDVKM. CDR3 length: 14 amino acids. CDR3 residues: CASKRAGSYNVQFF. The DNA for the CDR3 is TGTGCCAGCAAGCGGGCGGGTAGCTACAATGTGCAGTTCTTC.

V gene TRBV29-1 combines with J gene TRBJ2-2, with a weak D call TRBD2 (6 bases). This CDR3 contains 12 residues. Between the trimmed V and J ends, which lost 6 bases and 6 bases, there was a span of 11 bases. The germline V gene has CDR1 SQVTM and CDR2 ANQGSEA. CDR3 protein: CSVAGGAGELFF. DNA for the CDR3: TGCAGCGTAGCCGGGGGTGCCGGGGAGCTGTTTTTT.

The J gene is TRBJ2-4, the V gene TRBV7-2, with TRBD2 matching 7 bases. The trim removed 7 bases at V and 2 bases at J, leaving 8 bases unmatched. This CDR3 has 15 amino acids. Germline lookup yields CDR1 SGHTA and CDR2 FQGNSA. CDR3 nucleotide sequence: TGTGCCAGCACCCCGATGGGGGGGACCAAAAACATTCAGTACTTC. Translated, it gives CASTPMGGTKNIQYF. The full variable domain, with the rest looked up from reference TRBV7-2 and TRBJ2-4, is GAGVSQSPSNKVTEKGKDVELRCDPISGHTALYWYRQSLGQGLEFLIYFQGNSAPDKSGLPSDRFSAERTGGSVSTLTIQRTQQEDSAVYLCASTPMGGTKNIQYFGAGTRLSVL.

This clonotype was found many times. The genes are TRBV29-1 and TRBJ2-2, with TRBD2 matching 7 bases. Germline V gives CDR1 SQVTM, CDR2 ANQGSEA. V shed 0 bases and J 2 bases; nucleotides not matched to a gene: 6. CDR3 length: 16 residues. The chain's CDR3 is CSVEERKRGNTGELFF. In nucleotides, the CDR3 is TGCAGCGTTGAAGAGCGAAAGCGGGGTAACACCGGGGAGCTGTTTTTT.

V and J are TRBV20-1 and TRBJ2-1; D could derive from TRBD1 or TRBD2 (6 bases each). In germline, CDR1 is DFQATT, CDR2 SNEGSKA (reference sequence). CDR3 length: 14 residues. The V and J ends lost 6 bases and 7 bases respectively, with 19 bases between them. The CDR3 bases are TGCAGTGCGGCTAGGGGGGCCGGCAAGAATGAGCAGTTCTTC. Translating gives CSAARGAGKNEQFF.

In its sample, this clonotype was seen a few times. The chain combines TRBV7-8 with TRBJ2-1; tentatively, D is TRBD2 (6 bases). The germline V and J ends were trimmed by 7 bases and 3 bases, with 16 bases remaining between them. The CDR3 is 15 residues long. CDR1 is SGHVS, CDR2 FQNEAQ, per germline. CDR3 loop: CASTPGGLSYNEQFF. The CDR3 nucleotides are TGTGCCAGCACCCCCGGAGGGCTGAGCTACAATGAGCAGTTCTTC.

This clonotype was counted ten times or more. The chain has TRBV20-1 and TRBJ1-5; D possibly corresponds to TRBD1 (5 bases). This CDR3 has 16 amino acids. Trimming shortened V by 2 bases and J by 1 base, and 15 bases separated the two germline ends. Germline V gives CDR1 DFQATT, CDR2 SNEGSKA (reference sequence). The CDR3 region is CSARKKAGHSNQPQHF. CDR3 DNA sequence: TGCAGTGCTAGAAAAAAGGCAGGGCACAGCAATCAGCCCCAGCATTTT.

This clonotype was seen only a few times. The rearrangement joins TRBV12-3 or TRBV12-4 to TRBJ2-2; D remains unclear. V was pared by 7 bases and J by 4 bases, with 13 bases between. This CDR3 region has 14 residues. CDR3 DNA sequence: TGTGCCAGCAACCCCACAGCATCCACCGGGGAGCTGTTTTTT. Encoded protein: CASNPTASTGELFF.

This clonotype was picked up many times. The chain combines TRBV12-3 or TRBV12-4 with TRBJ2-2, with D unresolved. Trimming stripped 5 bases from V and 5 bases from J, with 12 bases between. The CDR3 consists of 14 residues. The CDR3 coding sequence is TGTGCCAGCAGTGGTCACCTACTAACCGGGGAGCTGTTTTTT. Amino acids: CASSGHLLTGELFF.

The V call is TRBV14, the J call TRBJ2-1; D possibly uses TRBD1 or TRBD2 (6 bases each). CDR1 SGHDN and CDR2 FVKESK come from the germline V gene. The ends were cut back, 0 bases at V and 9 bases at J, with 12 bases in the middle. The CDR3 extends over 14 amino acids. The CDR3 DNA reads as TGTGCCAGCAGCCAAGATGGGGGGCGAAGTGAGCAGTTCTTC. Protein: CASSQDGGRSEQFF.

The chain carries TRBV20-1 and TRBJ1-4; weak D call: TRBD1 (5 bases). This CDR3 region has 15 residues. Germline V gives CDR1 DFQATT, CDR2 SNEGSKA (reference sequence). V lost 6 bases and J lost 7, with 21 bases in between. The CDR3 DNA reads as TGCAGTGCGAATTCCCTGGCGGGGGTTGGTGAAAAACTGTTTTTT. This codes for CSANSLAGVGEKLFF.

This clonotype was seen only a few times. The chain uses TRBV5-1 and TRBJ2-7, with 9 nucleotides matching TRBD1. Germline CDR1 and CDR2: SGHRS and YFSETQ. The CDR3 totals 19 residues. The V segment lost 4 bases and the J segment 1 base; nucleotides outside the gene matches: 18. CDR3 bases: TGCGCCAGCAGCCGAGGGTACAATTACAGGGGGCTCCGATCCTACGAGCAGTACTTC. Translating it yields CASSRGYNYRGLRSYEQYF.

V usage is TRBV27 and J usage is TRBJ2-1; 7 nucleotides match TRBD2. Germline loops: CDR1 MNHEY, CDR2 SMNVEV (reference sequence). Trimming took 9 bases from V and 5 from J; bases not matched to a gene: 10. There are 14 residues in the CDR3. This chain's CDR3 is CASSPGLLNNEQFF. DNA for the CDR3: TGTGCCAGTTCTCCGGGACTACTAAACAATGAGCAGTTCTTC.

The table lists this clonotype with many counts. V usage is TRBV12-3 or TRBV12-4 and J usage is TRBJ1-1, with 8 nucleotides matching TRBD1. This CDR3 comprises 15 residues. Losses at the gene ends were 3 bases for V and 1 base for J; bases not matched to a gene: 4. CDR3 DNA: TGTGCCAGCAGTTTCTCCGGGACAGGGAACACTGAAGCTTTCTTT. This translates into CASSFSGTGNTEAFF.

This clonotype was counted ten times or more. The chain recombines TRBV4-1 with TRBJ1-1; D not resolved. This CDR3 is built from 15 residues. V was trimmed by 3 bases and J by 1 base, leaving 12 bases between them. From germline, CDR1 is MGHRA and CDR2 YSYEKL. Here the CDR3 reads CASSQTTVRNTEAFF. The CDR3 nucleotides are TGCGCCAGCAGCCAGACTACAGTGAGGAACACTGAAGCTTTCTTT.

This clonotype appeared a few times. The rearrangement links TRBV9 to TRBJ1-6; possibly TRBD1 for D (5 bases). The V gene's germline CDR1 is SGDLS and CDR2 YYNGEE. The CDR3 is 16 residues long. V shed 0 bases and J shed 3 bases, with 10 bases lying between them. The CDR3 loop is CASSVGGARYNSPLHF. The CDR3, as DNA: TGTGCCAGCAGCGTAGGAGGGGCGCGCTATAATTCACCCCTCCACTTT.

The V gene is TRBV12-3 or TRBV12-4, the J gene TRBJ2-5; 7 positions agree with TRBD1. The length of the CDR3 is 14 residues. J was trimmed by 3 bases and V by 5 bases; bases with no gene match: 6. The CDR3 here is CASSPKGGKETQYF. CDR3 sequence (DNA): TGTGCCAGCAGTCCAAAAGGGGGCAAAGAGACCCAGTACTTC.

This clonotype was recorded a few times. The rearrangement links TRBV4-2 to TRBJ1-1, with D uncertain. From germline, CDR1 is LGHNA and CDR2 YNFKEQ. Trimming removed 3 bases from V and 4 bases from J, with 18 bases in between. The CDR3 loop spans 16 amino acids. The CDR3, as DNA: TGTGCCAGCAGCCAGCTTACCTCCCCGCTGGGCACTGAAGCTTTCTTT. Its translation: CASSQLTSPLGTEAFF.